This TCR beta chain was sequenced for a study of T cell repertoires in cytomegalovirus infection. On the study more broadly: Peptides in the study included HLA-C-restricted and HLA-B-restricted CMV epitopes. It can be stated that public TCR beta signatures indicated CMV infection as well as a matching HLA type.

The CDR3 runs 13 residues. Germline lookup yields CDR1 SGHKS and CDR2 YYEKEE (reference sequence). Trimming removed 5 bases from V and 6 bases from J; junction bases left unmatched: 4. Study results and caveats: Clonotype analysis showed dominance of the ex vivo response by HLA-C-restricted CMV-specific TCR beta clonotypes.

MiXCR, applied by TCRdb to the reads, yields one record per CDR3 protein. The table lists about 400,000 distinct CDR3 sequences, 34% of them singletons, with approximately 15% in the top ten. This clonotype was picked up one time. Its cognate antigen is unknown. The clonotype was recovered from a human donor in good health (CMV status not recorded). Some clones in this sample may be carry-over from other donors' samples. V is TRBV5-5 and J is TRBJ1-1, with 10 bases lining up with TRBD1. The specimen was cultured PBMCs, collected from culture after CMV antigen stimulation. CDR3 amino acids: CASRQGQGAEAFF. The CDR3, as DNA: TGTGCCAGCAGACAAGGACAGGGGGCTGAAGCTTTCTTT.